The following is a TCR beta chain sequence with its context. This clone was observed a few times. Its antigen is unknown. Base quality data are lacking; no much larger clone is found one base away. TCR-beta CDR3 regions were amplified from genomic DNA by a two-step multiplex PCR, with the second step adding Illumina-compatible adaptors. TCR-beta immunosequencing was performed on an Illumina platform as a commercial immunoSEQ service. As for the original processing: Repertoires were summarised as Top 10 Clones, the percentage of T-cell templates from the ten most frequent sequences, and productive clonality. Productive clonality had a range of 0 to 1, where 1 means a monoclonal population. Sequences comprising at least 0.1% of tumour T-cell templates but absent from matched non-adjacent lung were defined as tumour-associated clones and were identified via log10 scatter plots. Analyses were done in GraphPad Prism7 and R, with Student's t-tests for two-group comparisons, ANOVA for stages, and linear regression for relationships. In TCRdb, the immuneACCESS table is reduced to in-frame sequences with V and J assigned. These tables do not hold every clone; where another copy was compared, an unresolved V gene accounts for under half, and the others remain unexplained. That table furnishes V, J and clone size, whereas the DNA furnished D and trimming. This sample is represented by about 10,000 clones; 60% to 80% of them were singletons. Over 8% of the sample lies in the top ten.

Genomic DNA was extracted with the QIAamp DNA kit from frozen aliquots of unsorted single-cell suspensions. The tumour samples consisted of non-small cell lung cancer tissue that had been surgically resected. Tissues arrived within 2 hours after resection and were immediately processed into single-cell suspensions. Tissue was mechanically dissociated and enzymatically digested with DNase I, collagenase I and hyaluronidase for 25 to 30 minutes at 37 °C, then filtered and RBC-lysed. This record comes from a study of immune cell composition in non-small cell lung cancer (TCRdb year 2017). Regarding the research as a whole: Histologic subtype was assigned using H&E plus p63, CK5, Napsin A and TTF-1 immunohistochemistry, mainly lung adenocarcinoma or squamous cell carcinoma. TCR-beta sequencing (Adaptive Biotechnologies) was performed on 32 to 35 paired NSCLC tumour and non-adjacent lung specimens plus 26 tumour-only specimens. In supplementary cohort #1, which comprised 9 to 10 lung adenocarcinoma cases, paired tumour/lung TCR-beta sequencing was performed and TIL populations were generated so that tumour reactivity could be assessed. A few tumour specimens with TCR-beta data were of rare histological subtypes and were excluded from the subtype comparisons.

The study at large found these results: No significant correlation was found between smoking pack-years and tumour TCR-beta clonality. Only around ten cases were included in the reactivity cohort, and sequence sharing between tumour-reactive clones and the dominant in vivo tumour-associated clones was not shown. Compared with lung adenocarcinoma tumours, lung squamous cell carcinoma showed significantly higher Top 10 clone scores and productive clonality. Across some ten adenocarcinoma cases, the maximal tumour-associated clone frequency showed a strong correlation with TIL tumour reactivity, but overall clonality showed no such correlation. Nearly half of NSCLC cases had tumour-associated clones >0.5%, with about 80% of squamous carcinomas showing such clones compared with approximately 34% of adenocarcinomas.

Source material: lung tumor tissue. The sequence came from a human donor with non-small cell lung cancer.

In nucleotide form, the sequence is TGTGCCAGCAGCGTGGGGACAGACTATGGCTACACCTTC. It translates as CASSVGTDYGYTF. In this chain, TRBV7-9 is recombined with TRBJ1-2, with 7 junctional bases fitting TRBD1. From a lookup of the germline V gene (reference sequence), CDR1 and CDR2 are SEHNR and FQNEAQ. Taken from cysteine to phenylalanine, the CDR3 has 13 residues. Only the CDR3 region is kept as DNA, spanning 39 bases read in frame from base 1. For this chain, trimming is 5 bases at the V end and 3 bases at the J end, and the number of junction bases without a gene match is 3.